This entry is about one T cell receptor (beta chain). Its specificity is unknown. In the same sample, other DNA sequences code for this CDR3. The data originate from a study of shared clonotypes between healthy human individuals. This CDR3 comprises 15 residues. V shed 6 bases and J 4 bases; nucleotides not matched to a gene: 9. CDR1 is MDHEN and CDR2 is SYDVKM in the germline V gene. General study results and limits: All-four-donor shared clonotypes had higher generation probabilities than non-shared clonotypes did. Researchers sampled only blood; tissue repertoires likely differ.

Original processing notes: Owing to the provision of junction-only sequences devoid of quality scores by immunoSEQ, filtering differed. The data were produced by immunoSEQ multiplex PCR, yet TCRdb's version contains in-frame clones alone and is incomplete. The V and J calls and clone size are taken from that table; D and trimming were inferred from the DNA. The sample yields more than 900,000 clones, around 82% seen once. The chain couples TRBV28 to TRBJ1-5; TRBD1 matches 7 bases. This clonotype originated in a man aged 18 to 30 in good health. Some clones in this sample may be carry-over from other donors' samples. Sequencing was performed on memory CD4+ T cells from PBMCs. Regarding subset: CD45RA-negative fraction. The CDR3 spells CASSSRGRGNQPQHF. The CDR3, as DNA: TGTGCCAGCAGCTCTCGGGGCAGGGGGAATCAGCCCCAGCATTTT. Using reference TRBV28 and TRBJ1-5 for the parts outside the CDR3, the full variable domain is DVKVTQSSRYLVKRTGEKVFLECVQDMDHENMFWYRQDPGLGLRLIYFSYDVKMKEKGDIPEGYSVSREKKERFSLILESASTNQTSMYLCASSSRGRGNQPQHFGDGTRLSIL.